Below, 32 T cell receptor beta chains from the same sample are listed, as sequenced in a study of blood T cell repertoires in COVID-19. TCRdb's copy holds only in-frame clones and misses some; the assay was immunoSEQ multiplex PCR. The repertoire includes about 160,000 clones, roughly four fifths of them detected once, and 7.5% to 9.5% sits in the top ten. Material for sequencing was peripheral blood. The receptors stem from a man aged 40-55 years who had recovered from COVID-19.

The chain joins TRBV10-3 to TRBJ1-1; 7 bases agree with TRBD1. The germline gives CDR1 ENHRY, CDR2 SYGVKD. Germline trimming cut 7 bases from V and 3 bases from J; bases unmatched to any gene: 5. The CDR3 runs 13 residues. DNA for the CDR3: TGTGCCATCAAAGACAGGGTGGACACTGAAGCTTTCTTT. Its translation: CAIKDRVDTEAFF.

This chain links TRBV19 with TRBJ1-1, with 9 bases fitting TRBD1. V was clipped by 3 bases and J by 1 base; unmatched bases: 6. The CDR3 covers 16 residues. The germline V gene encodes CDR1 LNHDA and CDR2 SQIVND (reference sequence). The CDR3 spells CASSIGDRAGNTEAFF. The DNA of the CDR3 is TGTGCCAGTAGTATTGGGGACAGGGCCGGGAACACTGAAGCTTTCTTT.

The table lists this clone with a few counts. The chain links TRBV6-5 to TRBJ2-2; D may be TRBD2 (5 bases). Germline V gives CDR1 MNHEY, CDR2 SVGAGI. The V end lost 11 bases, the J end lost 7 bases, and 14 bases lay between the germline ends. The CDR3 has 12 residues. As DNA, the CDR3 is TGTGCCTCCCTAGGCCGGGACGGGGAGCTGTTTTTT. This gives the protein CASLGRDGELFF.

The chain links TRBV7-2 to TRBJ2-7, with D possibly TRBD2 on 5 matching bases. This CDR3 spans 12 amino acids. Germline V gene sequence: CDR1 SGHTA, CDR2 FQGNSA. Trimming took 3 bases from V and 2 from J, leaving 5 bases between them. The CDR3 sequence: CASSFGAYEQYF. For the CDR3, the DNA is TGTGCCAGCAGCTTCGGGGCCTACGAGCAGTACTTC.

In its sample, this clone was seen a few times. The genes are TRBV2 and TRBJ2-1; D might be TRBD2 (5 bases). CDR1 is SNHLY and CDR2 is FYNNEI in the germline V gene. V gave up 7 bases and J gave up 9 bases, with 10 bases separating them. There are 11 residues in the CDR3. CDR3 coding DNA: TGTGCCAGCATGGGAGTTGGTGAGCAGTTCTTC. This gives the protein CASMGVGEQFF.

CDR3 amino acids: CASSYWGGSNYGYTF. CDR3 DNA sequence: TGTGCCAGCAGTTACTGGGGAGGCAGTAACTATGGCTACACCTTC. The chain combines TRBV6-2 or TRBV6-3 with TRBJ1-2, with D hard to call. The CDR3 spans 15 residues. Germline CDR1 is MNHEY and CDR2 is SVGEGT. V dropped 1 base and J dropped 1 base, with 10 bases sitting between them.

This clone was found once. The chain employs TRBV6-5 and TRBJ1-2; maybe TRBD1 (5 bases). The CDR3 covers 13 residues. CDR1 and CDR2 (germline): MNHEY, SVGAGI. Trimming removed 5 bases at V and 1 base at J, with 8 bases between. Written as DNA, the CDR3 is TGTGCCAGCAGTCCCAGGGATAACTATGGCTACACCTTC. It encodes CASSPRDNYGYTF.

The CDR3 bases are TGTGCCAGCAGCCAAGTCGGCCGGGAGCTTGGAGATACGCAGTATTTT. It specifies CASSQVGRELGDTQYF. The chain recombines TRBV4-2 with TRBJ2-3; tentatively, D is TRBD2 (6 bases). The V gene's germline CDR1 is LGHNA and CDR2 YNFKEQ. The ends were cut back, 1 base at V and 5 bases at J, with 16 bases in the middle. This CDR3 comprises 16 residues.

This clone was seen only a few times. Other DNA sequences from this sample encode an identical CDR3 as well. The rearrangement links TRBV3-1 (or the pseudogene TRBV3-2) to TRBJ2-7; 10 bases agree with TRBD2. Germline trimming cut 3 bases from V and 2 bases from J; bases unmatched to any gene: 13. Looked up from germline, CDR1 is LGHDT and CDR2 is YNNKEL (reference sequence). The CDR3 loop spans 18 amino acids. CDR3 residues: CASSQIHGSGGDTYEQYF. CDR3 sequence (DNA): TGTGCCAGCAGCCAGATACACGGCAGCGGGGGGGATACCTACGAGCAGTACTTC.

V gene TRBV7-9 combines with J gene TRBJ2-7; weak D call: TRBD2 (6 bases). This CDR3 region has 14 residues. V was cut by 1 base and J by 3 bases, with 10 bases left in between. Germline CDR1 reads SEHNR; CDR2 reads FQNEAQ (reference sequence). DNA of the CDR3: TGTGCCAGCAGCTTAGATGGGCGGGGCTACGAGCAGTACTTC. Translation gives CASSLDGRGYEQYF.

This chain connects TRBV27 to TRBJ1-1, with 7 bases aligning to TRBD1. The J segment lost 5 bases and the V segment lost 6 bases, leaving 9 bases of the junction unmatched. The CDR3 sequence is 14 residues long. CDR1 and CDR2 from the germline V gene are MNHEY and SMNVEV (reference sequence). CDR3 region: CASRSDRLGTEAFF. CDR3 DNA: TGTGCCAGCAGATCGGACAGGTTGGGTACTGAAGCTTTCTTT.

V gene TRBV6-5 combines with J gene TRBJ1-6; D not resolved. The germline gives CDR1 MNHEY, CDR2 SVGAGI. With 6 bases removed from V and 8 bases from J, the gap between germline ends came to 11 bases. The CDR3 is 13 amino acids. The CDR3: CASRRKEDSPLHF. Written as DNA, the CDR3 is TGTGCCAGCAGGAGGAAGGAGGATTCACCCCTCCACTTT.

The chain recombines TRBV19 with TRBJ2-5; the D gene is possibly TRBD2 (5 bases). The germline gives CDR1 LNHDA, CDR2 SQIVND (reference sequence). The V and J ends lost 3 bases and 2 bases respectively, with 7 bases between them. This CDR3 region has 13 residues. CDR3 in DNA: TGTGCCAGTAGTATTGAGGGTCAAGAGACCCAGTACTTC. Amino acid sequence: CASSIEGQETQYF.

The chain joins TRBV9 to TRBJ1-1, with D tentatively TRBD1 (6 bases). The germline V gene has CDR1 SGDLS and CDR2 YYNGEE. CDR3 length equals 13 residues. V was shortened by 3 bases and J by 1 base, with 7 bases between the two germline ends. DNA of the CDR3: TGTGCCAGCAGCGAGACAGGGAACACTGAAGCTTTCTTT. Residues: CASSETGNTEAFF.

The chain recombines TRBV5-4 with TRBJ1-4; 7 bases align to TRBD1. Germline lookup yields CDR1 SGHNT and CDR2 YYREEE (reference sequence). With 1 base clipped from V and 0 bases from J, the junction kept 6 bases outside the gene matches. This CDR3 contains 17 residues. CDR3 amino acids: CASSLMGRGATNEKLFF. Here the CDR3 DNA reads TGTGCCAGCAGCTTGATGGGCAGGGGGGCAACTAATGAAAAACTGTTTTTT.

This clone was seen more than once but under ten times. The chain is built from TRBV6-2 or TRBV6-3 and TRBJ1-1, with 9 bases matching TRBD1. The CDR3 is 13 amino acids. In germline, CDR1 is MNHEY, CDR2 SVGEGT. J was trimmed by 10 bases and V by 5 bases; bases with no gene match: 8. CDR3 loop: CASSHRDRERAFF. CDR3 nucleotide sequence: TGTGCCAGCAGTCACCGGGACAGGGAACGAGCTTTCTTT.

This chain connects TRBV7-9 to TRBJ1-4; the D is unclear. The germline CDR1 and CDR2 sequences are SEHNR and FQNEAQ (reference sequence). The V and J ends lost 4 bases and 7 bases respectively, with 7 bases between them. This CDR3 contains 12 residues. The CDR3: CASSSYFEKLFF. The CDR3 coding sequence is TGTGCCAGCAGCTCCTACTTTGAAAAACTGTTTTTT.

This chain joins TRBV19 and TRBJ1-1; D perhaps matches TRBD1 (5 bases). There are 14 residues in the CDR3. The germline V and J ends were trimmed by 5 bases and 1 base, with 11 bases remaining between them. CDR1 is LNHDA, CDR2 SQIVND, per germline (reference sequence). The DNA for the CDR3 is TGTGCCAGTAGTGCGCGGGGGGGGAACACTGAAGCTTTCTTT. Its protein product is CASSARGGNTEAFF.

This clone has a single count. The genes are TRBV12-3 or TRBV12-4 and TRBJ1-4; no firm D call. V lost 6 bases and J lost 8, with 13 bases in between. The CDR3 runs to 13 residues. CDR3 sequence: CASSRRGGEKLFF. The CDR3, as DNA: TGTGCCAGCAGCCGGCGGGGTGGAGAAAAACTGTTTTTT.

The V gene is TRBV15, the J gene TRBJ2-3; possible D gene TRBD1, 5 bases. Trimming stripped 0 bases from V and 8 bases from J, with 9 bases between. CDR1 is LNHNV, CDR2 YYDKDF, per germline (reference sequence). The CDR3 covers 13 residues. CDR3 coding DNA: TGTGCCACCAGCAGAGACAGGGTCGCTACGCAGTATTTT. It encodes CATSRDRVATQYF.

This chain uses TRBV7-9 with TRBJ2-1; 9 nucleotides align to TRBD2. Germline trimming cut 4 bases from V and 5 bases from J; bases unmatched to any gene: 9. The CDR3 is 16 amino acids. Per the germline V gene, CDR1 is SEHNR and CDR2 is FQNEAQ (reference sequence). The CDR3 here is CASSSIVAGDNNEQFF. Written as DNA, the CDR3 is TGTGCCAGCAGCTCCATAGTAGCGGGAGATAACAATGAGCAGTTCTTC.

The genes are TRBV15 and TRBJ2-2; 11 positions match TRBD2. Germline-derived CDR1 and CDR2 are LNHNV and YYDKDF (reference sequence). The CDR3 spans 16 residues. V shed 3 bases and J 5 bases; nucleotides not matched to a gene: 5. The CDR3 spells CATSRETSGTTGELFF. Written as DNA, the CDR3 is TGTGCCACCAGCAGGGAGACTAGCGGGACTACCGGGGAGCTGTTTTTT. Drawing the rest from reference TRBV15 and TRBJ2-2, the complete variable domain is DAMVIQNPRYQVTQFGKPVTLSCSQTLNHNVMYWYQQKSSQAPKLLFHYYDKDFNNEADTPDNFQSRRPNTSFCFLDIRSPGLGDTAMYLCATSRETSGTTGELFFGEGSRLTVL.

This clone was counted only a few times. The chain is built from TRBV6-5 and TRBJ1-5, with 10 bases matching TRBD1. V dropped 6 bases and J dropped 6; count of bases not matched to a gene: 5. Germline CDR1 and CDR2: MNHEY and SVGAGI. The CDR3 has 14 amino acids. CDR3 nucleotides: TGTGCCAGCAGGGCGGGACAGGGGTCTCAGCCCCAGCATTTT. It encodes CASRAGQGSQPQHF.

Here the CDR3 DNA reads TGCGCCAGCAGCACATTTCCGGGACAAGAATCCGATGGCTACACCTTC. Its translation is CASSTFPGQESDGYTF. The chain has TRBV5-1 and TRBJ1-2, with D perhaps TRBD1 (6 bases). Germline assignment: CDR1 SGHRS and CDR2 YFSETQ. Trimming pared 4 bases from V and 6 bases from J, leaving 22 bases between. The CDR3 has 16 amino acids.

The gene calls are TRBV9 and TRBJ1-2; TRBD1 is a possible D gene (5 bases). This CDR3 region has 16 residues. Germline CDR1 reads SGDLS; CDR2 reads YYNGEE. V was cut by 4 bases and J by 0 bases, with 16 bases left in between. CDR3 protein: CASSPPPGVANYGYTF. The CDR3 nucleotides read TGTGCCAGCAGCCCCCCACCGGGGGTCGCTAACTATGGCTACACCTTC.

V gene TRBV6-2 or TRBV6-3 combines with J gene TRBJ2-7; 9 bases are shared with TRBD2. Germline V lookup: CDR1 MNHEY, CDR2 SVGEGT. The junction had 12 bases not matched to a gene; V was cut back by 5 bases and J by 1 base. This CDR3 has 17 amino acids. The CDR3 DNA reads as TGTGCCAGCAGTCCGTATAGCGGGGGCTCGATATCCTACGAGCAGTACTTC. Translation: CASSPYSGGSISYEQYF.

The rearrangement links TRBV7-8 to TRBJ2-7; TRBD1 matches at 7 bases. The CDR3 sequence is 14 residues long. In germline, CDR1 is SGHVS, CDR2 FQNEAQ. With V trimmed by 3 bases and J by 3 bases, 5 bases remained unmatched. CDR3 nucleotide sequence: TGTGCCAGCAGCTTGCTGACAGGGAGCTACGAGCAGTACTTC. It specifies CASSLLTGSYEQYF.

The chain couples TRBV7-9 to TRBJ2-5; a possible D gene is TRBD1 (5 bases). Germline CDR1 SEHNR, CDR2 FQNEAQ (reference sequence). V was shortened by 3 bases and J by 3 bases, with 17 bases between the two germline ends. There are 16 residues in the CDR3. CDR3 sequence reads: CASSFPTAKSEETQYF. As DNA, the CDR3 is TGTGCCAGCAGCTTCCCGACAGCAAAATCCGAAGAGACCCAGTACTTC.

The DNA of the CDR3 is TGTGCCAGCAGCTTCCAGGGGGGTAGCACAGATACGCAGTATTTT. It yields the protein CASSFQGGSTDTQYF. The V call is TRBV5-6, the J call TRBJ2-3, with TRBD1 as a possible D gene (7 bases). CDR1 and CDR2 from the germline V gene are SGHDT and YYEEEE. V lost 2 bases and J 0 bases, leaving 10 bases between the germline ends. This CDR3 region has 15 residues.

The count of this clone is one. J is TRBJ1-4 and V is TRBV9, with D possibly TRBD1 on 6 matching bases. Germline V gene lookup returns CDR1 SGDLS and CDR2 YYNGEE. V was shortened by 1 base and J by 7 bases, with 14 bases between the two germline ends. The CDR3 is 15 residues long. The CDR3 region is CASSVWEGVGEKLFF. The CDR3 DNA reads TGTGCCAGCAGCGTATGGGAGGGGGTTGGTGAAAAACTGTTTTTT.

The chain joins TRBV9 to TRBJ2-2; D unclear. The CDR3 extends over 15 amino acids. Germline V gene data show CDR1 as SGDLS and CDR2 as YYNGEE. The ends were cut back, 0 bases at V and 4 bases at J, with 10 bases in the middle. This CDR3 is CASSVAITATGELFF. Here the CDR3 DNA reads TGTGCCAGCAGCGTAGCTATAACAGCCACCGGGGAGCTGTTTTTT.

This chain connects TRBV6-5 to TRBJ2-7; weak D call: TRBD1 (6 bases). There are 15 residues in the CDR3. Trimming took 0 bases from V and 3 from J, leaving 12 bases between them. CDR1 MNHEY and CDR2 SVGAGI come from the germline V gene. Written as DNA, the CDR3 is TGTGCCAGCAGTTACTCGAAAGGGACATTCTACGAGCAGTACTTC. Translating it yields CASSYSKGTFYEQYF.